What follows are 2 T cell receptor beta chains derived from one specimen sequenced in a study of T cells expressing NK-cell markers. Reanalyzing the 5' RACE reads, TCRdb keeps one entry per CDR3 protein, without DNA. This listing includes around 550,000 distinct CDR3 sequences. The sample comprised blood T cells: a sorted CD56 or NKG2C T cell subset, CD4+ or CD8+ T cells, or bulk PBMC T cells (not recorded which). These receptors came from a man between 18 and 29 years old in good health.

This chain uses TRBV6-2 or TRBV6-3 with TRBJ2-7; absent DNA, TCRdb's TRBD1 call cannot be checked. CDR3 length: 15 residues. Germline V gene lookup returns CDR1 MNHEY and CDR2 SVGEGT. CDR3: CASSRPGTGAGEQYF.

This chain connects TRBV12-3 or TRBV12-4 to TRBJ2-7; the TCRdb call, TRBD1, lacks DNA for checking. The CDR3 totals 16 residues. This CDR3 is CASRPHGERQKNEQYF.